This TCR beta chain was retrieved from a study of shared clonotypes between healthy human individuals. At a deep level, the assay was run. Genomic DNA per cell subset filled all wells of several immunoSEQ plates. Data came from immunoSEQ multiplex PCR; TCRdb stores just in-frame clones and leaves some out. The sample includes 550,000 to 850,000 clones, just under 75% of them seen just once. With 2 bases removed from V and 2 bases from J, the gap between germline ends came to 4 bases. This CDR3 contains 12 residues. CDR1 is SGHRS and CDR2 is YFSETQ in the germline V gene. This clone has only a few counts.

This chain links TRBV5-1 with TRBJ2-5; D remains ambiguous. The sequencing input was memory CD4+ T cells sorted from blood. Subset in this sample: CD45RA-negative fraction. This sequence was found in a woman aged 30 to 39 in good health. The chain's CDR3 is CASSFLQETQYF. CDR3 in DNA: TGCGCCAGCAGCTTCCTACAAGAGACCCAGTACTTC.